Sequencing of this T cell receptor beta chain was carried out in a study of control samples from healthy donors and cancer patients (dated by TCRdb to 2018 to 2021). The library was obtained by the immunoSEQ multiplex PCR assay. TCRdb limited this immuneACCESS table to in-frame rearrangements with V and J called. A share of clones is missing; checked studies link under half to unresolved V genes, and the rest is unexplained. Recorded for this sample are under 200,000 clones; 93% of them occurred a single time. The ten top clones hold over 4% of the sample. As for this clone: Its cognate antigen has yet to be identified. Base quality data are lacking; no much larger clone is found one base away.

Here V drops 6 bases and J drops 1 base, and the junction holds 10 bases not matched to any gene. The CDR3 runs 16 amino acids, cysteine and phenylalanine included. Of the read, only the CDR3 DNA is kept; its 48 bases are in frame from base 1. The germline V gene encodes CDR1 SEHNR and CDR2 FQNEAQ (reference sequence). The receptor's source is a woman aged 55-70 years in good health. This chain is built from TRBV7-9 and TRBJ2-5, and TRBD2 aligns with 8 junction nucleotides. Material: blood. The CDR3 reads as follows: CASSQDGAGGQETQYF. The DNA reads TGTGCCAGCAGTCAAGACGGCGCGGGGGGCCAAGAGACCCAGTACTTC.